This TCR beta chain was profiled in a study of blood T cell repertoires in COVID-19. Study at large: Samples came from the United States, Italy and Spain, spanning acute and convalescent COVID-19.

Sequencing used immunoSEQ multiplex PCR; TCRdb keeps in-frame clones, though not all of them. The top ten clones hold 6.2% of a sample with about 140,000 clones, about 85% of them seen once. Trimming took 3 bases from V and 12 from J, leaving 15 bases between them. The CDR3 covers 12 residues. The germline V gene has CDR1 DFQATT and CDR2 SNEGSKA (reference sequence). The age range of participants was 18 to 89 years, with residence in roughly 25 US areas. The receptor's source is a woman aged 40-49 years who had recovered from COVID-19. V gene TRBV20-1 combines with J gene TRBJ2-1, with D perhaps TRBD2 (6 bases). Specimen: PBMCs or T cells enriched from blood (not recorded which). This chain's CDR3 is CSASYRGESQFF. The CDR3 DNA is TGCAGTGCTAGTTACCGCGGGGAGTCGCAGTTCTTC.